The subject of this entry is one T cell receptor beta chain. The data were produced by immunoSEQ multiplex PCR, yet TCRdb's version contains in-frame clones alone and is incomplete. The table records some 150,000 clones, 87% of them present only once. The data were obtained in a study of cytomegalovirus exposure and HLA in healthy donors. The V and J ends lost 0 bases and 1 base respectively, with 13 bases between them. Looked up from germline, CDR1 is SGHAT and CDR2 is FQNNGV. The CDR3 loop spans 16 amino acids. The material sequenced was PBMCs. The origin of this receptor is a young man in good health and CMV-seropositive. The genes are TRBV11-2 and TRBJ2-7; a possible D gene is TRBD1 (7 bases). CDR3 sequence: CASSLDPPGGSYEQYF. In nucleotides, the CDR3 is TGTGCCAGCAGCTTAGATCCGCCAGGGGGGTCCTACGAGCAGTACTTC.